The rows below give T cell receptor beta chains drawn from one sample of a study of blood T cell repertoires in COVID-19. TCRdb's table, derived via immunoSEQ multiplex PCR, lists solely in-frame clones and lacks some. The top ten hold about a third of the sample, which has about 82,000 clones, about 73% seen once. The sequencing sample was made of peripheral blood. Receptors originate from a man aged 60-69 years with COVID-19, enrolled during active disease. The CDR3 runs from the conserved cysteine through the conserved F or W. Each record gives: J gene, D gene, clone size, V gene, CDR3 DNA, CDR3 protein. A D gene is named only where the DNA matches it firmly. The listing skips clone size in some rows; elsewhere it reads once, few, many or a size class.

j_gene: TRBJ2-7
d_gene: .
abundance: .
v_gene: TRBV2
CDR3nt: TGTGCCAGCAATACGGGTAGAGCCTACGAGCAGTACTTC
CDR3aa: CASNTGRAYEQYF

j_gene: TRBJ2-1
d_gene: TRBD1
abundance: .
v_gene: TRBV29-1
CDR3nt: TGCAGCGCTACTAGGACAGGGGAGCAGTTCTTC
CDR3aa: CSATRTGEQFF

j_gene: TRBJ2-2
d_gene: TRBD2
abundance: .
v_gene: TRBV28
CDR3nt: TGTGCCAGCAGACCCGAACGGGAGGGGAGGGAGCTGTTTTTT
CDR3aa: CASRPEREGRELFF

j_gene: TRBJ1-2
d_gene: TRBD1
abundance: .
v_gene: TRBV7-3
CDR3nt: TGTGCCAGCAGCTTAACCTTCGCGACAGGGAACGGCTACACCTTC
CDR3aa: CASSLTFATGNGYTF

j_gene: TRBJ1-2
d_gene: TRBD1
abundance: .
v_gene: TRBV12-3/TRBV12-4
CDR3nt: TGTGCCAGCAGTTTGAGGGGGCGAGGCTACACCTTC
CDR3aa: CASSLRGRGYTF

j_gene: TRBJ2-3
d_gene: .
abundance: .
v_gene: TRBV27
CDR3nt: TGTGCCAGCAGTGGTGCGGCACCTAGTTCCGTGTATTTT
CDR3aa: CASSGAAPSSVYF

j_gene: TRBJ2-5
d_gene: .
abundance: .
v_gene: TRBV12-3/TRBV12-4
CDR3nt: TGTGCCAGCAGGGCAGGGCGTCGAGAGACCCAGTACTTC
CDR3aa: CASRAGRRETQYF

j_gene: TRBJ2-3
d_gene: TRBD2
abundance: .
v_gene: TRBV24-1
CDR3nt: TGTGCCACCAGTGATTCTACCAGCGGGGGGGCCGGTACGCAGTATTTT
CDR3aa: CATSDSTSGGAGTQYF

j_gene: TRBJ2-7
d_gene: TRBD1
abundance: .
v_gene: TRBV11-2
CDR3nt: TGTGCCAGCAGCTCCATCCCTGCCAGACCGGGACAGGGGGCGATGGTGCAGTACTTC
CDR3aa: CASSSIPARPGQGAMVQYF

j_gene: TRBJ2-5
d_gene: .
abundance: .
v_gene: TRBV6-5
CDR3nt: TGTGCCAGCCAGACTAGGCTGGTGGAGACCCAGTACTTC
CDR3aa: CASQTRLVETQYF

j_gene: TRBJ1-1
d_gene: .
abundance: .
v_gene: TRBV6-6
CDR3nt: TGTGCCAGCAGTCGTAACGGGGAGAACACTGAAGCTTTCTTT
CDR3aa: CASSRNGENTEAFF

j_gene: TRBJ2-3
d_gene: .
abundance: .
v_gene: TRBV14
CDR3nt: TGTGCCAGCAGCCCGGGGAGCCACCACCCCACAGATACGCAGTATTTT
CDR3aa: CASSPGSHHPTDTQYF

j_gene: TRBJ1-2
d_gene: .
abundance: few
v_gene: TRBV27
CDR3nt: TGTGCCAGCAGTATATCCAGGGCTAACTATGGCTACACCTTC
CDR3aa: CASSISRANYGYTF

j_gene: TRBJ2-3
d_gene: TRBD2
abundance: .
v_gene: TRBV5-1
CDR3nt: TGCGCCAGCAGATTACAATCGGGACTAGCGGGAGGATGGGATACGCAGTATTTT
CDR3aa: CASRLQSGLAGGWDTQYF

j_gene: TRBJ1-3
d_gene: .
abundance: few
v_gene: TRBV6-1
CDR3nt: TGTGCCAGCAGTGCAGGGTCAGGTGTCACTGGAAACACCATATATTTT
CDR3aa: CASSAGSGVTGNTIYF

j_gene: TRBJ2-7
d_gene: .
abundance: .
v_gene: TRBV7-6
CDR3nt: TGTGCCAGCAGCCAGTTAGACTCCCTCCACGAGCAGTACTTC
CDR3aa: CASSQLDSLHEQYF

j_gene: TRBJ2-7
d_gene: TRBD1
abundance: .
v_gene: TRBV4-1
CDR3nt: TGCGCCAGCAGCGAAGGACAGGAGAGGCGCGAGCAGTACTTC
CDR3aa: CASSEGQERREQYF

j_gene: TRBJ1-1
d_gene: .
abundance: once
v_gene: TRBV5-1
CDR3nt: TGCGCCAGCACCCGGGAAGCCGCGGGGGGGGTGAACACTGAAGCTTTCTTT
CDR3aa: CASTREAAGGVNTEAFF

j_gene: TRBJ1-4
d_gene: TRBD1
abundance: .
v_gene: TRBV9
CDR3nt: TGTGCCAGCAGCCCATTACAGGGGGCGAATGAAAAACTGTTTTTT
CDR3aa: CASSPLQGANEKLFF

j_gene: TRBJ2-4
d_gene: .
abundance: .
v_gene: TRBV5-4
CDR3nt: TGTGCCAGCAGCCCATGGGGTGGGGGGAACATTCAGTACTTC
CDR3aa: CASSPWGGGNIQYF

j_gene: TRBJ1-5
d_gene: .
abundance: .
v_gene: TRBV27
CDR3nt: TGTGCCAGCAGTTTGGAGTTTGCCGGGAATCAGCCCCAGCATTTT
CDR3aa: CASSLEFAGNQPQHF

j_gene: TRBJ1-2
d_gene: TRBD1
abundance: once
v_gene: TRBV5-4
CDR3nt: TGTGCCAGCAGCCCCAGGACAGGGGGCGTTACATATGGCTACACCTTC
CDR3aa: CASSPRTGGVTYGYTF

j_gene: TRBJ2-5
d_gene: .
abundance: few
v_gene: TRBV5-1
CDR3nt: TGCGCCAGCAGCTTGAACGGCCAAGGGCGGGGAGGAGAGACCCAGTACTTC
CDR3aa: CASSLNGQGRGGETQYF

j_gene: TRBJ1-4
d_gene: TRBD1
abundance: .
v_gene: TRBV10-1
CDR3nt: TGCGCCAGCAGTGACAGGGGGCATAGAGAAAAACTGTTTTTT
CDR3aa: CASSDRGHREKLFF

j_gene: TRBJ2-3
d_gene: TRBD2
abundance: .
v_gene: TRBV29-1
CDR3nt: TGCAGCGTTGCTCGGGAGGGAGGAGATACGCAGTATTTT
CDR3aa: CSVAREGGDTQYF

j_gene: TRBJ1-2
d_gene: .
abundance: .
v_gene: TRBV12-3/TRBV12-4
CDR3nt: TGTGCCAGCAGCAATACAGGGAACTATGGCTACACCTTC
CDR3aa: CASSNTGNYGYTF

j_gene: TRBJ2-5
d_gene: TRBD2
abundance: .
v_gene: TRBV7-2
CDR3nt: TGTGCCAGCAGCTTAGGGGCGGGGGGAGAGGAGACCCAGTACTTC
CDR3aa: CASSLGAGGEETQYF

j_gene: TRBJ2-2
d_gene: .
abundance: .
v_gene: TRBV5-6
CDR3nt: TGTGCCAGCGTAGTGCGAGGTAACACCGGGGAGCTGTTTTTT
CDR3aa: CASVVRGNTGELFF

j_gene: TRBJ1-1
d_gene: .
abundance: .
v_gene: TRBV3-1/TRBV3-2
CDR3nt: TGTGCCAGCATCGACAGGCTGAACACTGAAGCTTTCTTT
CDR3aa: CASIDRLNTEAFF

j_gene: TRBJ2-7
d_gene: .
abundance: .
v_gene: TRBV15
CDR3nt: TGTGCCACCAGCAGAGATCGGGGAAGGCAGTACTTC
CDR3aa: CATSRDRGRQYF

j_gene: TRBJ2-7
d_gene: TRBD1
abundance: .
v_gene: TRBV10-3
CDR3nt: TGTGCCATCAGTGATACCGGGACAGGGTCTGGCTACGAGCAGTACTTC
CDR3aa: CAISDTGTGSGYEQYF

j_gene: TRBJ2-3
d_gene: .
abundance: .
v_gene: TRBV9
CDR3nt: TGTGCCAGCAGCGTAGGTCGGGGGAGCACAGATACGCAGTATTTT
CDR3aa: CASSVGRGSTDTQYF

j_gene: TRBJ2-1
d_gene: TRBD2
abundance: .
v_gene: TRBV7-2
CDR3nt: TGTGCCAGCAGCTTTTCCGGGACTAGCGGGAGCTATGAGCAGTTCTTC
CDR3aa: CASSFSGTSGSYEQFF

j_gene: TRBJ1-3
d_gene: .
abundance: .
v_gene: TRBV3-1/TRBV3-2
CDR3nt: TGTGCCAGCAGCCAAGAGGTAAGGGGCCAGGGGAATGTGTTATCCGCCTCCCCTGGAAACACCATATATTTT
CDR3aa: CASSQEVRGQGNVLSASPGNTIYF

j_gene: TRBJ2-3
d_gene: TRBD1
abundance: .
v_gene: TRBV7-2
CDR3nt: TGTGCCAGCAGCTTATCTCAGGGGGTCCCCTCGGGGCAGTATTTT
CDR3aa: CASSLSQGVPSGQYF

j_gene: TRBJ2-4
d_gene: .
abundance: .
v_gene: TRBV30
CDR3nt: TGTGCCTGGAGTGTACGTCGGGGGATGGACATTCAGTACTTC
CDR3aa: CAWSVRRGMDIQYF

j_gene: TRBJ1-2
d_gene: .
abundance: .
v_gene: TRBV6-5
CDR3nt: TGTGCCAGCACCTTAGCAGCTAACTATGGCTACACCTTC
CDR3aa: CASTLAANYGYTF

j_gene: TRBJ1-4
d_gene: .
abundance: once
v_gene: TRBV14
CDR3nt: TGTGCCAGCAGCAGGGGAGAAAAACTGTTTTTT
CDR3aa: CASSRGEKLFF

j_gene: TRBJ2-1
d_gene: TRBD1
abundance: .
v_gene: TRBV19
CDR3nt: TGTGCCAGTAGTACTAGGACAGGGAGTTCCTACAATGAGCAGTTCTTC
CDR3aa: CASSTRTGSSYNEQFF